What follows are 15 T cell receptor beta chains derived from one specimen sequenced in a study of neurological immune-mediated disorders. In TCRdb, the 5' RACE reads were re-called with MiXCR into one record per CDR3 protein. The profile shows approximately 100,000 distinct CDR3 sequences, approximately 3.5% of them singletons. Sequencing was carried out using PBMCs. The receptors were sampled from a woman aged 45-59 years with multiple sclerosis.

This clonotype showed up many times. CDR3 region: CASSISGRETEAFF. CDR3 nucleotides: TGTGCCAGCAGTATCTCCGGAAGGGAAACTGAAGCTTTCTTT. The V gene is TRBV27, the J gene TRBJ1-1; D remains ambiguous. The CDR3 runs 14 residues. Trimming cost V 5 bases and J 5 bases, with 15 bases left between them. Per the germline V gene, CDR1 is MNHEY and CDR2 is SMNVEV (reference sequence).

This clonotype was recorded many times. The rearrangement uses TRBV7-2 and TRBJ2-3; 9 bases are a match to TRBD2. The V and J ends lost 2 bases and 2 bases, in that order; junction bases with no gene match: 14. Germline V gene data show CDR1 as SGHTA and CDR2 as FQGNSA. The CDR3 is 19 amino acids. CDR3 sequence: CASSLRASGVGRNTDTQYF. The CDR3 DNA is TGTGCCAGCAGCTTAAGGGCTAGCGGGGTCGGAAGGAACACAGATACGCAGTATTTT.

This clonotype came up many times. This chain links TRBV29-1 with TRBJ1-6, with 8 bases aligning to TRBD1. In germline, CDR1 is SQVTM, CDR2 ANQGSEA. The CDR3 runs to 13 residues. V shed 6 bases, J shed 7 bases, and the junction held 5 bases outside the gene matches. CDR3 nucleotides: TGCAGCGTGGGGACAGGCCTGAATTCACCCCTCCACTTT. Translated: CSVGTGLNSPLHF.

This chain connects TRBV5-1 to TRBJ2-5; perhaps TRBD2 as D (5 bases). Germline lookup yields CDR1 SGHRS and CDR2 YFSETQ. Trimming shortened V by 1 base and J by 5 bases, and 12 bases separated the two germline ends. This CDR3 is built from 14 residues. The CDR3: CASSLSTGLETQYF. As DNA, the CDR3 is TGCGCCAGCAGCTTGAGTACGGGGTTGGAGACCCAGTACTTC.

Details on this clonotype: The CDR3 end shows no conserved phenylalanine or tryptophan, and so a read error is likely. CDR3 loop: CATSDPSQGSGETQYC. The CDR3 DNA sequence: TGTGCCACAAGTGATCCCTCCCAGGGGAGCGGAGAGACCCAGTACTGC. The chain is built from TRBV24-1 and TRBJ2-5, with a possible D match to TRBD1 (6 bases). The germline V gene encodes CDR1 KGHDR and CDR2 SFDVKD. The CDR3 totals 16 residues.

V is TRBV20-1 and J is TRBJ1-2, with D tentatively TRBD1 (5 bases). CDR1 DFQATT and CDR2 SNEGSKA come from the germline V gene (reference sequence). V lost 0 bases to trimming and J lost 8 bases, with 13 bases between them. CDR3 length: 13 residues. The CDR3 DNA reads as TGCAGTGCTAGAGACGGCCGGAGGGGCGGCTACACCTTC. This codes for CSARDGRRGGYTF.

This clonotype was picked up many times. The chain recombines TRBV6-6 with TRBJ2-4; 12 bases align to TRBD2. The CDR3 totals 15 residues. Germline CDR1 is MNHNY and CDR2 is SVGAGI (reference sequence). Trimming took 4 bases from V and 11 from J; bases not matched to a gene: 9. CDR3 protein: CASSSWTSGAALQYF. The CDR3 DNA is TGTGCCAGCAGTTCCTGGACTAGCGGGGCGGCACTTCAGTACTTC.

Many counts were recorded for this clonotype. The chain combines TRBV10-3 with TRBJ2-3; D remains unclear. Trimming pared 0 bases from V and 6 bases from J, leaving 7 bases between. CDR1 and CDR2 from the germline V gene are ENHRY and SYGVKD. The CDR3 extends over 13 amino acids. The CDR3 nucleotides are TGTGCCATCAGTGAGTCGAATTTGGATACGCAGTATTTT. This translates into CAISESNLDTQYF.

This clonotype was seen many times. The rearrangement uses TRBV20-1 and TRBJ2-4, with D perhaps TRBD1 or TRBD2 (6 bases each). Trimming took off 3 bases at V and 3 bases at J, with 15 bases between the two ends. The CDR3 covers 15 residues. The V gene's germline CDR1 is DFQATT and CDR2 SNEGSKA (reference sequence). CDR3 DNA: TGCAGTGCTAGGGGGGGCTTATCTGTCAAAAACATTCAGTACTTC. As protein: CSARGGLSVKNIQYF.

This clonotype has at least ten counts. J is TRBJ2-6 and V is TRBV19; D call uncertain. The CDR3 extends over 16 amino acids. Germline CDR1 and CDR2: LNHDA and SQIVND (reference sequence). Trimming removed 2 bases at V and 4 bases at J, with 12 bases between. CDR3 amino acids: CASSIQRRTGANVLTF. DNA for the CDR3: TGTGCCAGTAGTATACAGAGGCGAACGGGGGCCAACGTCCTGACTTTC. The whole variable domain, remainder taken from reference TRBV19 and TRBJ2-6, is DGGITQSPKYLFRKEGQNVTLSCEQNLNHDAMYWYRQDPGQGLRLIYYSQIVNDFQKGDIAEGYSVSREKKESFPLTVTSAQKNPTAFYLCASSIQRRTGANVLTFGAGSRLTVL.

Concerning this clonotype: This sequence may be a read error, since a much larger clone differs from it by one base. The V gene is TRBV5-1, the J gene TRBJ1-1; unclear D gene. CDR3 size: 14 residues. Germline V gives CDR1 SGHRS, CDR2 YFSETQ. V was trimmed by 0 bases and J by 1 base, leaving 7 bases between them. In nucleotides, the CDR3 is TGCGCCAGCAGCTTGGGAAAGGCGAACACTGAAGCTTTCTTT. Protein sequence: CASSLGKANTEAFF.

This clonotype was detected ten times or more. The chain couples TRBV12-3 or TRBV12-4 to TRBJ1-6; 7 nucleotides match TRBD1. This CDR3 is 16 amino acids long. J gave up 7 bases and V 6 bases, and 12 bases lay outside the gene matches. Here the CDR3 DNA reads TGTGCCAGCAGATCCGGGACAGCTAAAGAGAATTCACCCCTCCACTTT. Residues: CASRSGTAKENSPLHF.

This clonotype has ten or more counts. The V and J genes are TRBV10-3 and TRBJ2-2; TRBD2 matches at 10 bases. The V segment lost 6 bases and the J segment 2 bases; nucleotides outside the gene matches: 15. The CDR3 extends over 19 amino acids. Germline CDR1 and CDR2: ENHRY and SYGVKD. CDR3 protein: CAIRPGWSGRAANTGELFF. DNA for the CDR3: TGTGCCATCAGACCCGGCTGGAGCGGGAGGGCCGCTAACACCGGGGAGCTGTTTTTT.

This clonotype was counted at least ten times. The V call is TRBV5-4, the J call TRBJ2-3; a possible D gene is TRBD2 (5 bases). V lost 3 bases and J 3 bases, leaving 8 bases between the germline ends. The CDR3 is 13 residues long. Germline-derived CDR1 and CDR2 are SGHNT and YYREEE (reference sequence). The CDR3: CASSYGLTDTQYF. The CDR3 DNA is TGTGCCAGCAGCTATGGACTGACAGATACGCAGTATTTT. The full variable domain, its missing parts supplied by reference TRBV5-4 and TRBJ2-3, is ETGVTQSPTHLIKTRGQQVTLRCSSQSGHNTVSWYQQALGQGPQFIFQYYREEENGRGNFPPRFSGLQFPNYSSELNVNALELDDSALYLCASSYGLTDTQYFGPGTRLTVL.

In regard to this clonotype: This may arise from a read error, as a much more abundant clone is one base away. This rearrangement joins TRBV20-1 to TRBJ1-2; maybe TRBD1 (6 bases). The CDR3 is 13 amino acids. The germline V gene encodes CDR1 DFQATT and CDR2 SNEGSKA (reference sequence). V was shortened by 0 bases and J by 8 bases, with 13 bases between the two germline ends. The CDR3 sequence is CSARDPKGGGYTF. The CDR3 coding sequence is TGCAGTGCTAGAGATCCGAAAGGGGGAGGCTACACCTTC.